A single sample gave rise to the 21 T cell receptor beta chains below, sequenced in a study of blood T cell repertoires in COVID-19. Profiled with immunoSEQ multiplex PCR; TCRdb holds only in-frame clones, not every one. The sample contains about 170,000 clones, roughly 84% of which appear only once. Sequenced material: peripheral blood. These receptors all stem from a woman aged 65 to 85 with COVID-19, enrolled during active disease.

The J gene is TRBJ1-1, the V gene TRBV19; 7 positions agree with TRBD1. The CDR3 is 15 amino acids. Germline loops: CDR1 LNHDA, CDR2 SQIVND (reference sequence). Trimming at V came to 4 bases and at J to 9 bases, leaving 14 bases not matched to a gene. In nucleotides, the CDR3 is TGTGCCAGTAGTACCCTGACAGGGAAAAGACTTAAAGCTTTCTTT. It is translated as CASSTLTGKRLKAFF.

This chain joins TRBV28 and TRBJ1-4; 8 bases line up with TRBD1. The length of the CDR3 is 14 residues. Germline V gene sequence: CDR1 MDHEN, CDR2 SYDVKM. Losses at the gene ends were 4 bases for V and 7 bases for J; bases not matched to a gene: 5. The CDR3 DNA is TGTGCCAGCAGTTCGGACAGGGTAATTGAAAAACTGTTTTTT. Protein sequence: CASSSDRVIEKLFF.

The CDR3 DNA reads as TGTGCCAGCAGCCTAGGACTGAAAGAGACCCAGTACTTC. Translation gives CASSLGLKETQYF. The genes are TRBV3-1 (or the pseudogene TRBV3-2) and TRBJ2-5; D is possibly TRBD2 (5 bases). The V end was cut by 4 bases, the J end by 3 bases, with 9 bases between. Germline loops: CDR1 LGHDT, CDR2 YNNKEL (reference sequence). The CDR3 covers 13 residues.

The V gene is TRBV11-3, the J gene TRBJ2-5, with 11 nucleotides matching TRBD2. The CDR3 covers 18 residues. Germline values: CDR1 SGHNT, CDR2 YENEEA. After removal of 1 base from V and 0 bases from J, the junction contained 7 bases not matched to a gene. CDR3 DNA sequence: TGTGCCAGCAGCTTAGGGGCGACTAGCGGGACATACCAAGAGACCCAGTACTTC. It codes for CASSLGATSGTYQETQYF. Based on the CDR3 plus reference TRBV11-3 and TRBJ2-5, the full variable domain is EAGVVQSPRYKIIEKKQPVAFWCNPISGHNTLYWYLQNLGQGPELLIRYENEEAVDDSQLPKDRFSAERLKGVDSTLKIQPAELGDSAVYLCASSLGATSGTYQETQYFGPGTRLLVL.

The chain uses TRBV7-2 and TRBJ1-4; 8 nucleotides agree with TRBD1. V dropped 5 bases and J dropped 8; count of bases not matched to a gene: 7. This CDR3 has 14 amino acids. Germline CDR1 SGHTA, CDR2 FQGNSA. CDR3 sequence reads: CASSNSGQGEKLFF. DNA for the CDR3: TGTGCCAGCAGCAATTCCGGACAGGGAGAAAAACTGTTTTTT.

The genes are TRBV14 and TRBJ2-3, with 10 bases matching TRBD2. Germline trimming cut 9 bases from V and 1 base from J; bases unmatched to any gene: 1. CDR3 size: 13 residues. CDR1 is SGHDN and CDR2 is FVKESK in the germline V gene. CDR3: CASGTSGTDTQYF. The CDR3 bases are TGTGCCAGTGGGACTAGCGGCACAGATACGCAGTATTTT.

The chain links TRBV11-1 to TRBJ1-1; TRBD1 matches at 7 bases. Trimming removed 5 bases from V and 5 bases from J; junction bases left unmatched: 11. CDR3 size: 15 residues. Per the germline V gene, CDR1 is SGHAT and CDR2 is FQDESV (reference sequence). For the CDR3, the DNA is TGTGCCAGCAGCCCTCGACCGGACAGGAGGACTGAAGCTTTCTTT. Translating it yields CASSPRPDRRTEAFF.

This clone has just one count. CDR3 nucleotide sequence: TGTGCCAGCAGCCCACGGACTAGCGGGGGGACCGTAGGAGAGACCCAGTACTTC. This sequence encodes CASSPRTSGGTVGETQYF. The chain recombines TRBV16 with TRBJ2-5; 14 bases fit TRBD2. Germline values: CDR1 KGHSY, CDR2 FQNENV. V gave up 4 bases and J gave up 4 bases; unmatched junction bases: 11. This CDR3 region has 18 residues. The variable domain in full, with the rest retrieved from reference TRBV16 and TRBJ2-5, is GEEVAQTPKHLVRGEGQKAKLYCAPIKGHSYVFWYQQVLKNEFKFLISFQNENVFDETGMPKERFSAKCLPNSPCSLEIQATKLEDSAVYFCASSPRTSGGTVGETQYFGPGTRLLVL.

The CDR3 sequence is CAWAPGATQPQHF. CDR3 sequence (DNA): TGTGCCTGGGCGCCGGGTGCGACTCAGCCCCAGCATTTT. V and J are TRBV30 and TRBJ1-5; D gene ambiguous. Germline V lookup: CDR1 GTSNPN, CDR2 SVGIG (reference sequence). This CDR3 region has 13 residues. Trimming took off 5 bases at V and 6 bases at J, with 14 bases between the two ends.

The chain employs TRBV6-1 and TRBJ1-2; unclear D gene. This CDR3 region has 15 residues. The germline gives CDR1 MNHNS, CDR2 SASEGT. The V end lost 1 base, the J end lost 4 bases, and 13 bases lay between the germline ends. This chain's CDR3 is CASSEGPGRVYGYTF. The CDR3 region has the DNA TGTGCCAGCAGTGAAGGGCCCGGCCGGGTCTATGGCTACACCTTC.

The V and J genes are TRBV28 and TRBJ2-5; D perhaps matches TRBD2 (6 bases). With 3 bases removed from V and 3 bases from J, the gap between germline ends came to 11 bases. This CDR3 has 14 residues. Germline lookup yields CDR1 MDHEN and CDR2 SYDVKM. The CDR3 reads CASSLKWGEETQYF. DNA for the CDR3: TGTGCCAGCAGTTTGAAATGGGGGGAAGAGACCCAGTACTTC.

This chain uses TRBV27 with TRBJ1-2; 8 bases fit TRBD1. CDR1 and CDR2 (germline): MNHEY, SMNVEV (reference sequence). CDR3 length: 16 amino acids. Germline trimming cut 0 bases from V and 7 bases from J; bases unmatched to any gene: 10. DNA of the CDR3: TGTGCCAGCAGTTTATCAGGGACAGGACCAGGCGGTGGCTACACCTTC. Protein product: CASSLSGTGPGGGYTF.

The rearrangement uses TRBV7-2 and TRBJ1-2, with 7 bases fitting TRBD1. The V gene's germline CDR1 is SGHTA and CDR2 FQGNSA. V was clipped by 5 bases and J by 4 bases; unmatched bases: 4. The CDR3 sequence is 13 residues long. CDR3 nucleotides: TGTGCCAGCAGCGCCCGGGACAGCTATGGCTACACCTTC. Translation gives CASSARDSYGYTF. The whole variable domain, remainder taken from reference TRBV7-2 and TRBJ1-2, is GAGVSQSPSNKVTEKGKDVELRCDPISGHTALYWYRQSLGQGLEFLIYFQGNSAPDKSGLPSDRFSAERTGGSVSTLTIQRTQQEDSAVYLCASSARDSYGYTFGSGTRLTVV.

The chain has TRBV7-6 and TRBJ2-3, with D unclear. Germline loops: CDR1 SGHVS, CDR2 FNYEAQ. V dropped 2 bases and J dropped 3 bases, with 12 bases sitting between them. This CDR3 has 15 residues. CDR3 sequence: CASSLSRSGTDTQYF. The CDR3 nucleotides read TGTGCCAGCAGCTTAAGTAGGAGTGGAACAGATACGCAGTATTTT.

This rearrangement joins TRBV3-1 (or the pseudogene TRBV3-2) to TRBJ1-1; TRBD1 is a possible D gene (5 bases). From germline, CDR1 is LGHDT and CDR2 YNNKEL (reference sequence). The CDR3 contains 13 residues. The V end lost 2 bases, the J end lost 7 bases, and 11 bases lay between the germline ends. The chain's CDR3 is CASSQNPGIEAFF. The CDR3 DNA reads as TGTGCCAGCAGCCAAAATCCAGGGATTGAAGCTTTCTTT.

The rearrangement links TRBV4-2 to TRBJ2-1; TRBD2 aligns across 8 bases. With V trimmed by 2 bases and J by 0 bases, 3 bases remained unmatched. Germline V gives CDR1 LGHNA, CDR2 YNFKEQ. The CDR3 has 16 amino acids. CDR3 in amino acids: CASSQTGTSSYNEQFF. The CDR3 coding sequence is TGTGCCAGCAGCCAAACCGGGACTAGCTCCTACAATGAGCAGTTCTTC.

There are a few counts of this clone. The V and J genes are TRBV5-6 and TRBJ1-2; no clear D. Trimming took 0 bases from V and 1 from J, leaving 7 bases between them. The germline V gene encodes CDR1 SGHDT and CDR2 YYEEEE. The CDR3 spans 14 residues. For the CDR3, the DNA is TGTGCCAGCAGCTTGGGGCAGATTAACTATGGCTACACCTTC. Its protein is CASSLGQINYGYTF.

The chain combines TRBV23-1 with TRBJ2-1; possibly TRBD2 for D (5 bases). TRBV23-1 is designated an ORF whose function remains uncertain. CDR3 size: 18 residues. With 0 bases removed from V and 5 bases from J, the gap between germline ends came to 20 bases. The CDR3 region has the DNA TGCGCCAGCAGTCAATCCGAGGTTTGCGGGCCCCTTAACAATGAGCAGTTCTTC. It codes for CASSQSEVCGPLNNEQFF.

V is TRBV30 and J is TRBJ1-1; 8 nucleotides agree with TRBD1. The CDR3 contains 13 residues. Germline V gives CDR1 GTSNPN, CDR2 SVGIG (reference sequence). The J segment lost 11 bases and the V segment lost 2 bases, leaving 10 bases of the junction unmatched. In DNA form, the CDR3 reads TGTGCCTGGAGTCCGAGACAGGGGATGGAGGCTTTCTTT. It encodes CAWSPRQGMEAFF.

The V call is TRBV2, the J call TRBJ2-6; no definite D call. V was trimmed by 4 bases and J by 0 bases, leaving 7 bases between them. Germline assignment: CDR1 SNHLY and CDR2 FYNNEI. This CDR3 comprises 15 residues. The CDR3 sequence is CASSGDISGANVLTF. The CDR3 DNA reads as TGTGCCAGCAGTGGCGATATCTCTGGGGCCAACGTCCTGACTTTC.

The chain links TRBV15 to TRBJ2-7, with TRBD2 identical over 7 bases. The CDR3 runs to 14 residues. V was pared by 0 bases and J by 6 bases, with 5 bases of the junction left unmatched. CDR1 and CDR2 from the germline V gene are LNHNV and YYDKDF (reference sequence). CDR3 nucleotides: TGTGCCACCAGCAGAGATCCGACTAGCAGCGAGCAGTACTTC. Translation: CATSRDPTSSEQYF.